This paragraph reports one T cell receptor beta chain. The sample belongs to a study of blood T cell repertoires in COVID-19. Across the whole study: The United States, Italy and Spain provided the acute and convalescent COVID-19 samples.

In terms of age and location, participants ranged from roughly 18 to 95 years and lived in about two dozen US areas. The study assigned cohorts using participant-reported clinical history. Original data processing: Nucleated cell number was recorded as an estimate derived from reference gene primer amplification. Produced via immunoSEQ multiplex PCR; TCRdb's table is partial and in-frame only. That table gives V, J and clone size, and the DNA gave D and trimming. The table has some 230,000 clones, roughly 80% seen once. V was pared by 7 bases and J by 13 bases, with 17 bases between. The CDR3 consists of 13 residues. The germline CDR1 and CDR2 sequences are MNHEY and SMNVEV (reference sequence).

Sequencing input: PBMCs or T cells enriched from blood (not recorded which). The origin of this receptor is a woman aged 35 to 49 with acute COVID-19. This chain joins TRBV27 and TRBJ1-6; the D gene is possibly TRBD1 (6 bases). CDR3: CASTIYREGPLHF. The CDR3 coding sequence is TGTGCCAGCACTATTTACAGGGAAGGGCCCCTCCACTTT.